These 11 T cell receptor beta chains originate from one sample sequenced in a study of blood T cell repertoires in COVID-19. Here immunoSEQ multiplex PCR was the method, and the copy in TCRdb shows in-frame clones only, minus some. The sample contains approximately 15,000 clones, approximately 80% of which appear only once. The specimen sequenced was peripheral blood. The receptors shown here come from a human donor in a cohort sampled during active COVID-19.

The chain has TRBV19 and TRBJ1-1; D is uncertain. This CDR3 has 12 residues. Germline CDR1 reads LNHDA; CDR2 reads SQIVND (reference sequence). V lost 4 bases to trimming and J lost 7 bases, with 10 bases between them. For the CDR3, the DNA is TGTGCCAGTAGTACCCAGGCAAATGAAGCTTTCTTT. It codes for CASSTQANEAFF.

This chain uses TRBV6-2 or TRBV6-3 with TRBJ2-5; 7 bases are shared with TRBD1. From germline, CDR1 is MNHEY and CDR2 SVGEGT. This CDR3 contains 15 residues. V shed 6 bases, J shed 2 bases, and the junction held 9 bases outside the gene matches. CDR3 amino acids: CASSHTTGVQETQYF. The CDR3 nucleotides are TGTGCCAGCAGCCATACAACAGGGGTTCAAGAGACCCAGTACTTC.

The V and J genes are TRBV4-3 and TRBJ1-2; D remains ambiguous. Germline-derived CDR1 and CDR2 are LGHNA and YSLEER. Trimming pared 1 base from V and 5 bases from J, leaving 8 bases between. The CDR3 runs 13 residues. Here the CDR3 DNA reads TGCGCCAGCAGCCAAGGCCCTATATATGGCTACACCTTC. Translated: CASSQGPIYGYTF.

The chain carries TRBV5-4 and TRBJ2-1; perhaps TRBD2 as D (5 bases). The CDR3 totals 13 residues. Germline V gene data show CDR1 as SGHNT and CDR2 as YYREEE (reference sequence). V gave up 4 bases and J gave up 8 bases, with 13 bases separating them. The CDR3: CASSSADSDEQFF. CDR3 DNA sequence: TGTGCCAGCAGCAGCGCGGATAGCGATGAGCAGTTCTTC.

J is TRBJ1-5 and V is TRBV27; 7 nucleotides line up with TRBD1. Per the germline V gene, CDR1 is MNHEY and CDR2 is SMNVEV (reference sequence). The trim removed 2 bases at V and 7 bases at J, leaving 2 bases unmatched. The CDR3 sequence is 13 residues long. CDR3 loop: CASSLNRGQPQHF. For the CDR3, the DNA is TGTGCCAGCAGTTTAAACAGGGGACAGCCCCAGCATTTT.

The rearrangement uses TRBV29-1 and TRBJ2-5, with TRBD2 as a possible D gene (6 bases). The length of the CDR3 is 12 residues. V was pared by 5 bases and J by 4 bases, with 11 bases between. CDR1 is SQVTM, CDR2 ANQGSEA, per germline. CDR3 in amino acids: CSVWDGGETQYF. CDR3 DNA: TGCAGCGTTTGGGACGGGGGAGAGACCCAGTACTTC.

This clone was observed a few times. The gene calls are TRBV3-1 (or the pseudogene TRBV3-2) and TRBJ1-5; D is uncertain. This CDR3 is built from 19 residues. With 2 bases removed from V and 3 bases from J, the gap between germline ends came to 23 bases. Germline CDR1 and CDR2: LGHDT and YNNKEL (reference sequence). The CDR3 loop reads CASSQHPGRVGTPNQPQHF. In nucleotides, the CDR3 is TGTGCCAGCAGCCAACACCCGGGGAGGGTGGGTACCCCCAATCAGCCCCAGCATTTT.

The table lists this clone with a count of one. V and J are TRBV19 and TRBJ2-1, with 9 bases aligning to TRBD2. Germline CDR1 is LNHDA and CDR2 is SQIVND (reference sequence). V was pared by 3 bases and J by 0 bases, with 3 bases of the junction left unmatched. The CDR3 loop spans 16 amino acids. The CDR3 nucleotides read TGTGCCAGTAGTATCCTAGCGGGAACCTCCTACAATGAGCAGTTCTTC. Its translation: CASSILAGTSYNEQFF.

The V call is TRBV6-5, the J call TRBJ1-4; D is undetermined. The length of the CDR3 is 14 residues. Germline assignment: CDR1 MNHEY and CDR2 SVGAGI. V lost 3 bases and J 3 bases, leaving 8 bases between the germline ends. Here the CDR3 DNA reads TGTGCCAGCAGTTATAACCAGGCTAATGAAAAACTGTTTTTT. It translates to CASSYNQANEKLFF.

The genes are TRBV19 and TRBJ2-1; D is uncertain. Germline V gene data show CDR1 as LNHDA and CDR2 as SQIVND (reference sequence). The V gene lost 3 bases and the J gene lost 9 bases, with 12 bases spanning the gap. This CDR3 has 13 residues. CDR3 coding DNA: TGTGCCAGTAGTATTGTGGGTTTAGCTGAGCAGTTCTTC. It codes for CASSIVGLAEQFF.

The chain links TRBV5-1 to TRBJ2-3; the match to TRBD1 covers 10 bases. This CDR3 region has 17 residues. Trimming at V came to 0 bases and at J to 3 bases, leaving 7 bases not matched to a gene. Germline assignment: CDR1 SGHRS and CDR2 YFSETQ. The CDR3 DNA follows: TGCGCCAGCAGCTTGGGGACAGGGGGGATTCAGACAGATACGCAGTATTTT. Translated, it gives CASSLGTGGIQTDTQYF.